This TCR beta chain originates from a study of shared clonotypes between healthy human individuals. Looking at the study overall: Per donor, CD8 memory used one plate, CD8 naive used two, CD4 memory used three and CD4 naive used three. General study findings and limits: The study found lower generation probabilities in non-shared clonotypes than in those shared by all four donors.

This clone was seen a single time. Its antigen is still unknown. Trimming stripped 1 base from V and 4 bases from J, with 26 bases between. The CDR3 has 20 amino acids. Germline CDR1 is SGHNT and CDR2 is YENEEA. Deep-level running was used for the assay. TCRdb keeps only in-frame clones here, not all; method: immunoSEQ multiplex PCR. Of over a million clones listed, roughly 74% are singletons. The authors divided CD4+ cells into CD45RA+ naive and CD45RA-negative memory subsets. The chain couples TRBV11-3 to TRBJ1-5; D not resolved. Material: memory CD4+ T cells from PBMCs. Subset in this sample: CD45RA-negative fraction. The origin of this receptor is a man aged 18 to 29 in good health. Some clones in this sample may be carry-over from other donors' samples. The CDR3 DNA is TGTGCCAGCAGCTTAGTTGGAAAACCCCCGAACAGACAAGAAAATCAGCCCCAGCATTTT. It yields the protein CASSLVGKPPNRQENQPQHF. The whole variable domain, remainder taken from reference TRBV11-3 and TRBJ1-5, is EAGVVQSPRYKIIEKKQPVAFWCNPISGHNTLYWYLQNLGQGPELLIRYENEEAVDDSQLPKDRFSAERLKGVDSTLKIQPAELGDSAVYLCASSLVGKPPNRQENQPQHFGDGTRLSIL.